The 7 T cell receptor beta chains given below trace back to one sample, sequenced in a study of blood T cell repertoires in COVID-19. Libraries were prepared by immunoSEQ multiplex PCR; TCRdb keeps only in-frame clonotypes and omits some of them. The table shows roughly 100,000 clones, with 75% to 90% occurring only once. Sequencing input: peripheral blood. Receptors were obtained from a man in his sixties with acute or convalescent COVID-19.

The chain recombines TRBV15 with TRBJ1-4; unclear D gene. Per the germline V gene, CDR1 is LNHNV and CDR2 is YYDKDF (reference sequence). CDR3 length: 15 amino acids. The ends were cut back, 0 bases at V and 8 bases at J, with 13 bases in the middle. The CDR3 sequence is CATSRETGRNEKLFF. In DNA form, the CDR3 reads TGTGCCACCAGCAGAGAAACGGGTAGGAACGAAAAACTGTTTTTT.

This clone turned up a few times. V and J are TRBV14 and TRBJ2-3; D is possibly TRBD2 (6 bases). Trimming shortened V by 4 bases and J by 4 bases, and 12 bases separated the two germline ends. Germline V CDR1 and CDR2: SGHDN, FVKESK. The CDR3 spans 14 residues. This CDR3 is CASSPLLASDTQYF. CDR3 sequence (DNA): TGTGCCAGCAGCCCCCTACTAGCTTCAGATACGCAGTATTTT.

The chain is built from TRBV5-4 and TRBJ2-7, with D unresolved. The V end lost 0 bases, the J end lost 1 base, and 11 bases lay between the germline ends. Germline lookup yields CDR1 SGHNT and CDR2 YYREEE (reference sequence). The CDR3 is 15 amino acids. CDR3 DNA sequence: TGTGCCAGCAGCTTGGGAGGTCTCGGATCCTACGAGCAGTACTTC. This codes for CASSLGGLGSYEQYF.

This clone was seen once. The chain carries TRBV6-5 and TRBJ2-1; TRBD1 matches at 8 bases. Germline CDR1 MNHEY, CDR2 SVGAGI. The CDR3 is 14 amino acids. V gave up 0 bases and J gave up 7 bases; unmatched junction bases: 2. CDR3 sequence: CASSYSDRANEQFF. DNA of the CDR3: TGTGCCAGCAGTTACTCGGACAGGGCAAATGAGCAGTTCTTC.

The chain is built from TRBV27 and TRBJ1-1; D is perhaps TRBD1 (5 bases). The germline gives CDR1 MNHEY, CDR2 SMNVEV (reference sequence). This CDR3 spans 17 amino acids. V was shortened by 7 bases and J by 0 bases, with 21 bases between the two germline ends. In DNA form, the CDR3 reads TGTGCCAGCACTTCGCTCAGTGGAACAGGCATGAACACTGAAGCTTTCTTT. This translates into CASTSLSGTGMNTEAFF.

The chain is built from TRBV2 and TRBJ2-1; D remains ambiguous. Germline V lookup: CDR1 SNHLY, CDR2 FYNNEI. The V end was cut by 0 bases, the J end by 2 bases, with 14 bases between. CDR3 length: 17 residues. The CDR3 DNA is TGTGCCAGCAGTGAAGCGCCCGGCAGGTACACCTACAATGAGCAGTTCTTC. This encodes CASSEAPGRYTYNEQFF.

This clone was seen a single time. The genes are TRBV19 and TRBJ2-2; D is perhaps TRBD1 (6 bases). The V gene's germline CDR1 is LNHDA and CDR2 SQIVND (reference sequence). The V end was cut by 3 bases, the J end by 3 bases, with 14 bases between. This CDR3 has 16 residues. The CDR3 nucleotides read TGTGCCAGTAGTATTAGAACAGGGTGGGACACCGGGGAGCTGTTTTTT. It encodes CASSIRTGWDTGELFF.